The T cell receptor beta chain under discussion was sequenced for a study of blood T cell repertoires in COVID-19. On the study more broadly: There were acute and convalescent COVID-19 samples, and they came from the United States, Italy and Spain. From T cells, B-cell-depleted T cells, or PBMCs came the material, which was cDNA or gDNA.

In the authors' workflow: By means of reference gene primer amplification, nucleated cell counts were estimated. Only in-frame clones appear in the TCRdb table, and some are missing; sequencing was by immunoSEQ multiplex PCR. Clonal size and the V and J genes are those of that table, whereas D and trimming came from the DNA. The repertoire holds roughly 140,000 clones, with 80% to 90% as singletons. The receptor's source is a woman aged 55-75 years with active COVID-19. Sequencing input: peripheral blood.

The DNA for the CDR3 is TGTGCCAGCTCAAGGACAGGGGGAATCACCGGGGAGCTGTTTTTT. Its protein product is CASSRTGGITGELFF. This chain links TRBV18 with TRBJ2-2, with TRBD1 matching 10 bases. The ends lost 5 bases at V and 4 bases at J; junction bases unmatched: 4. This CDR3 contains 15 residues. Germline V gene lookup returns CDR1 KGHSH and CDR2 LQKENI.